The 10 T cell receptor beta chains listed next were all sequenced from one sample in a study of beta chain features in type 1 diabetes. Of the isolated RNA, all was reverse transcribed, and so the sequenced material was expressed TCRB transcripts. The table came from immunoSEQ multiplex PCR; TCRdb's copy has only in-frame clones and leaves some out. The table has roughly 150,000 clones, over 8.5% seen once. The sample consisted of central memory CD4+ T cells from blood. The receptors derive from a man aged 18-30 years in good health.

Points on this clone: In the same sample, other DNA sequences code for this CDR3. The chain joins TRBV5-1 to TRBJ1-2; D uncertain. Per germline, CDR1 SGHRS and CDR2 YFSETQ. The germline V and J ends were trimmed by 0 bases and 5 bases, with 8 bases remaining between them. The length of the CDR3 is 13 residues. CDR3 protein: CASSLEKAYGYTF. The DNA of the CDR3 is TGCGCCAGCAGCTTGGAGAAGGCTTATGGCTACACCTTC.

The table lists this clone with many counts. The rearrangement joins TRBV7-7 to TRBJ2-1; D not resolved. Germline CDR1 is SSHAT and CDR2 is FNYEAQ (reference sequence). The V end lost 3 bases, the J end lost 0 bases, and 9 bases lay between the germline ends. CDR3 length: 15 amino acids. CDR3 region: CASSFSWSSYNEQFF. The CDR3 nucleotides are TGTGCCAGCAGCTTCTCTTGGAGCTCCTACAATGAGCAGTTCTTC.

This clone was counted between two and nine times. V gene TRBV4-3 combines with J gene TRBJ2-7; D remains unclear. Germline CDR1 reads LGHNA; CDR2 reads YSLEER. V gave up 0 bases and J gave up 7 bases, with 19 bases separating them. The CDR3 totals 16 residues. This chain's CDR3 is CASSQDTWQGSVEQYF. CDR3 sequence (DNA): TGCGCCAGCAGCCAAGACACCTGGCAAGGGTCGGTAGAGCAGTACTTC.

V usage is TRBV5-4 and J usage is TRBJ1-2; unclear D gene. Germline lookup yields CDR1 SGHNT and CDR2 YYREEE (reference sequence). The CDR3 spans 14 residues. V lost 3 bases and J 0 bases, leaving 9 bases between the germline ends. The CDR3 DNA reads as TGTGCCAGCAGCTCGCTGCGATCTAACTATGGCTACACCTTC. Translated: CASSSLRSNYGYTF.

CDR3: CASSRRDLGAFF. The CDR3 region has the DNA TGTGCCAGCAGCCGCCGGGACTTAGGAGCTTTCTTT. The chain joins TRBV7-9 to TRBJ1-1, with D possibly TRBD1 on 5 matching bases. The germline CDR1 and CDR2 sequences are SEHNR and FQNEAQ (reference sequence). Trimming left V 5 bases short and J 10 bases short, with 14 bases between. The CDR3 consists of 12 residues.

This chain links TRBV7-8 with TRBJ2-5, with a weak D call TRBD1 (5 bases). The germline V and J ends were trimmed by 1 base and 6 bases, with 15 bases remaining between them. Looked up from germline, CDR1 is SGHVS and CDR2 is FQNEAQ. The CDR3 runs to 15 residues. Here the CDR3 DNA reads TGTGCCAGCAGCTTAGGGTATTTCAGGGAAAAGACCCAGTACTTC. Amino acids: CASSLGYFREKTQYF.

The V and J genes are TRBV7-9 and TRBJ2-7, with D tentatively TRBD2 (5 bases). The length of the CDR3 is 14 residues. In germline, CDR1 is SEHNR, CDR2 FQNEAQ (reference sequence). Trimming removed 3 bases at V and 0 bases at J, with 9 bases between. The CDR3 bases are TGTGCCAGCAGCTTGAGGGTGAGCTCCTACGAGCAGTACTTC. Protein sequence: CASSLRVSSYEQYF.

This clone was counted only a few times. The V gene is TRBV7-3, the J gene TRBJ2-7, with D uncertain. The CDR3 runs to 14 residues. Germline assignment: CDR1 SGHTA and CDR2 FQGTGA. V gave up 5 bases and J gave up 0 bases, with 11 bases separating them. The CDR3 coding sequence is TGTGCCAGCAGCCCCGGCAGCCACTCCTACGAGCAGTACTTC. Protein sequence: CASSPGSHSYEQYF.

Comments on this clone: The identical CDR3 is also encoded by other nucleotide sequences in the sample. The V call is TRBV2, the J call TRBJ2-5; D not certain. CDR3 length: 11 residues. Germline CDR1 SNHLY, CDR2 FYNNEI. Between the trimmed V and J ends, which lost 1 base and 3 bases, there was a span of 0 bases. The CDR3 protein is CASSEEETQYF. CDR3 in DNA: TGTGCCAGCAGTGAAGAAGAGACCCAGTACTTC.

CDR3 in amino acids: CASSGRQAGSSNEQFF. CDR3 nucleotides: TGCGCCAGCAGCGGACGACAGGCGGGCTCAAGCAATGAGCAGTTCTTC. This chain joins TRBV5-1 and TRBJ2-1; perhaps TRBD1 as D (6 bases). From germline, CDR1 is SGHRS and CDR2 YFSETQ. The CDR3 is 16 residues long. V lost 4 bases, J lost 6 bases, and 20 bases lay in between.